A single sample gave rise to the 25 T cell receptor beta chains below, sequenced in a study of naive CD8 T cells in extremely preterm neonates. Study-wide points: Preterm infants showed shorter CDR3s, fewer N additions and less trimming than older groups.

The protocol was immunoSEQ multiplex PCR, while the TCRdb copy is restricted to in-frame clones and leaves out a portion. The sample yields around 25,000 clones, around 88% seen once. Extremely preterm deliveries at about 23-28 weeks of gestation provided the preterm samples. These receptors are not linked to any known antigen. The sequenced sample was naive CD8+ T cells from cord blood. These TCRs come from a boy who was born preterm.

The chain employs TRBV6-5 and TRBJ2-7; tentative D call: TRBD2 (6 bases). The V end lost 5 bases, the J end lost 1 base, and 15 bases lay between the germline ends. Germline V gives CDR1 MNHEY, CDR2 SVGAGI. CDR3 length: 15 amino acids. The CDR3 region has the DNA TGTGCCAGCAGTCCACACCCGGGACTTTCCTACGAGCAGTACTTC. It codes for CASSPHPGLSYEQYF.

This clone was found once. The genes are TRBV2 and TRBJ2-1; 14 positions match TRBD2. This CDR3 comprises 15 residues. In germline, CDR1 is SNHLY, CDR2 FYNNEI. V lost 4 bases to trimming and J lost 4 bases; unmatched junction nucleotides: 0. The CDR3, as DNA: TGTGCCAGCAGTGGACTAGCGGGGGGGTACAATGAGCAGTTCTTC. It translates to CASSGLAGGYNEQFF.

V gene TRBV27 combines with J gene TRBJ2-2; D is perhaps TRBD2 (5 bases). CDR1 is MNHEY, CDR2 SMNVEV, per germline (reference sequence). This CDR3 has 14 amino acids. V was shortened by 3 bases and J by 4 bases, with 9 bases between the two germline ends. CDR3 sequence reads: CASSFRSGTGELFF. In nucleotides, the CDR3 is TGTGCCAGCAGTTTCAGAAGCGGCACCGGGGAGCTGTTTTTT.

This clone was detected only a few times. The chain is built from TRBV5-6 and TRBJ2-2, with a weak D call TRBD1 (5 bases). Germline-derived CDR1 and CDR2 are SGHDT and YYEEEE. The CDR3 has 16 amino acids. V was shortened by 5 bases and J by 5 bases, with 19 bases between the two germline ends. The CDR3 loop reads CASRSPVNRLTGELFF. CDR3 DNA sequence: TGTGCCAGCAGGTCGCCCGTAAACAGGTTAACCGGGGAGCTGTTTTTT.

Only a few counts were recorded for this clone. V usage is TRBV11-2 and J usage is TRBJ2-7; D not certain. Germline V gene lookup returns CDR1 SGHAT and CDR2 FQNNGV. The CDR3 sequence is 12 residues long. V dropped 0 bases and J dropped 3 bases, with 3 bases sitting between them. DNA of the CDR3: TGTGCCAGCAGCTTAGAGGGCTACGAGCAGTACTTC. This codes for CASSLEGYEQYF.

The V gene is TRBV21-1, the J gene TRBJ1-2; TRBD1, the table's D call, was not compared with the DNA. TRBV21-1 counts as a pseudogene. The CDR3 extends over 13 amino acids. The CDR3 DNA sequence: TGTGCCAGCAGCAAAGGGACAGGGTATGGCTACACCTTC. Its protein product is CASSKGTGYGYTF.

The chain uses TRBV9 and TRBJ2-3; D gene uncertain. Trimming cost V 3 bases and J 0 bases, with 2 bases left between them. The CDR3 totals 12 residues. Germline CDR1 SGDLS, CDR2 YYNGEE. The CDR3 DNA sequence: TGTGCCAGCAGCGCTAGCACAGATACGCAGTATTTT. Residues: CASSASTDTQYF. The whole variable domain, filled in from reference TRBV9 and TRBJ2-3, reads DSGVTQTPKHLITATGQRVTLRCSPRSGDLSVYWYQQSLDQGLQFLIQYYNGEERAKGNILERFSAQQFPDLHSELNLSSLELGDSALYFCASSASTDTQYFGPGTRLTVL.

The chain recombines TRBV6-8 with TRBJ2-5; a weak D match, TRBD2 (5 bases). Looked up from germline, CDR1 is MNHGY and CDR2 is SAAAGT. The CDR3 covers 12 residues. V lost 9 bases and J 2 bases, leaving 10 bases between the germline ends. CDR3 sequence reads: CASSGLQETQYF. In DNA form, the CDR3 reads TGTGCCAGTTCAGGACTTCAAGAGACCCAGTACTTC.

The chain combines TRBV27 with TRBJ2-2; D call uncertain. The CDR3 loop spans 12 amino acids. The germline V gene has CDR1 MNHEY and CDR2 SMNVEV (reference sequence). V was clipped by 3 bases and J by 4 bases, with 3 bases between them. The CDR3 DNA sequence: TGTGCCAGCAGTTTTAGCACCGGGGAGCTGTTTTTT. It yields the protein CASSFSTGELFF.

The V gene is TRBV5-4, the J gene TRBJ2-1; either TRBD1 or TRBD2 may supply D (5 bases each). The ends were cut back, 5 bases at V and 5 bases at J, with 8 bases in the middle. The CDR3 contains 12 residues. CDR1 and CDR2 from the germline V gene are SGHNT and YYREEE (reference sequence). The CDR3 sequence is CASRSGHNEQFF. CDR3 DNA sequence: TGTGCCAGCAGGTCGGGACACAATGAGCAGTTCTTC.

The chain couples TRBV11-3 to TRBJ2-5; 13 positions agree with TRBD2. After removal of 0 bases from V and 5 bases from J, the junction contained 9 bases not matched to a gene. This CDR3 is built from 18 residues. Germline CDR1 reads SGHNT; CDR2 reads YENEEA. In DNA, the CDR3 is TGTGCCAGCAGCTTAGACCCTGGACTAGCGGGGGTAGAGGAGACCCAGTACTTC. Protein product: CASSLDPGLAGVEETQYF.

V usage is TRBV10-1 and J usage is TRBJ2-3; D ambiguous. Trimming removed 3 bases at V and 2 bases at J, with 12 bases between. Germline CDR1 reads WNHNN; CDR2 reads SYGVQD (reference sequence). The CDR3 length is 15 residues. In nucleotides, the CDR3 is TGCGCCAGCAGTGAATGGGGATCACACACAGATACGCAGTATTTT. It specifies CASSEWGSHTDTQYF.

For the CDR3, the DNA is TGCAGTGCTAGGATCCAATACGAGCAGTACTTC. It specifies CSARIQYEQYF. V usage is TRBV20-1 and J usage is TRBJ2-7; D not certain. Germline V CDR1 and CDR2: DFQATT, SNEGSKA (reference sequence). With 3 bases removed from V and 4 bases from J, the gap between germline ends came to 7 bases. The CDR3 extends over 11 amino acids.

This rearrangement joins TRBV7-3 to TRBJ2-3; weak D call: TRBD2 (6 bases). The CDR3 consists of 13 residues. V was shortened by 2 bases and J by 4 bases, with 7 bases between the two germline ends. Germline V gene lookup returns CDR1 SGHTA and CDR2 FQGTGA. CDR3 amino acids: CASSLAGPDTQYF. DNA of the CDR3: TGTGCCAGCAGCTTAGCGGGGCCAGATACGCAGTATTTT. The full variable domain, with the rest looked up from reference TRBV7-3 and TRBJ2-3, is GAGVSQTPSNKVTEKGKYVELRCDPISGHTALYWYRQSLGQGPEFLIYFQGTGAADDSGLPNDRFFAVRPEGSVSTLKIQRTERGDSAVYLCASSLAGPDTQYFGPGTRLTVL.

This clone has a single count. V and J are TRBV23-1 and TRBJ1-4, with D maybe TRBD1 (6 bases). TRBV23-1 is noted as an ORF with a role that remains uncertain. There are 14 residues in the CDR3. The germline V and J ends were trimmed by 10 bases and 0 bases, with 12 bases remaining between them. Here the CDR3 reads CANRYRATNEKLFF. The DNA of the CDR3 is TGCGCCAACCGTTACAGGGCAACTAATGAAAAACTGTTTTTT.

This clone was recorded a few times. The chain links TRBV5-1 to TRBJ2-7, with 10 bases identical to TRBD2. Germline lookup yields CDR1 SGHRS and CDR2 YFSETQ. J was trimmed by 5 bases and V by 1 base; bases with no gene match: 6. This CDR3 is built from 15 residues. The CDR3 DNA follows: TGCGCCAGCAGCTTGAGCGGGGGGGCCCTGGACGAGCAGTACTTC. This gives the protein CASSLSGGALDEQYF.

This clone was detected once. The chain has TRBV27 and TRBJ2-1; TRBD1 matches 9 bases. From germline, CDR1 is MNHEY and CDR2 SMNVEV (reference sequence). The ends lost 2 bases at V and 6 bases at J; junction bases unmatched: 5. The CDR3 has 15 residues. The CDR3 spells CASSLGTGTGNEQFF. The CDR3 coding sequence is TGTGCCAGCAGTTTAGGGACAGGGACGGGCAATGAGCAGTTCTTC.

Worth noting for this clone: This sample also contains other DNA sequences that code for the same CDR3. This chain links TRBV27 with TRBJ1-1; 8 bases map to TRBD1. V was pared by 5 bases and J by 4 bases, with 0 bases of the junction left unmatched. The CDR3 has 12 amino acids. Germline CDR1 reads MNHEY; CDR2 reads SMNVEV (reference sequence). The CDR3 sequence: CASSTGGTEAFF. Here the CDR3 DNA reads TGTGCCAGCAGTACAGGGGGCACTGAAGCTTTCTTT.

The chain links TRBV10-2 to TRBJ2-2; 9 bases match TRBD1. The V gene end was trimmed by 6 bases and the J gene end by 4 bases; junction bases not matched to a gene: 0. There are 13 residues in the CDR3. The V gene's germline CDR1 is WSHSY and CDR2 SAAADI. Here the CDR3 DNA reads TGCGCCAGCAGGGACAGGGGCACCGGGGAGCTGTTTTTT. It specifies CASRDRGTGELFF.

The genes are TRBV4-1 and TRBJ2-1; D may correspond to TRBD1 or TRBD2 (5 bases each). The CDR3 runs to 14 residues. Trimming left V 0 bases short and J 7 bases short, with 10 bases between. Germline lookup yields CDR1 MGHRA and CDR2 YSYEKL. CDR3 residues: CASSQEGVLNEQFF. CDR3 nucleotides: TGCGCCAGCAGCCAAGAGGGGGTCTTAAATGAGCAGTTCTTC.

This clone was detected once. J is TRBJ2-3 and V is TRBV4-1, with D unclear. The CDR3 sequence is 13 residues long. Trimming left V 0 bases short and J 2 bases short, with 3 bases between. Germline CDR1 and CDR2: MGHRA and YSYEKL. The CDR3 spells CASSQETTDTQYF. As DNA, the CDR3 is TGCGCCAGCAGCCAAGAGACCACAGATACGCAGTATTTT.

The J gene is TRBJ2-3, the V gene TRBV27, with TRBD2 matching over 9 bases. V gave up 0 bases and J gave up 6 bases; unmatched junction bases: 4. CDR1 is MNHEY, CDR2 SMNVEV, per germline (reference sequence). This CDR3 has 15 residues. The CDR3 region is CASSLSRGGLDTQYF. CDR3 in DNA: TGTGCCAGCAGTTTATCGCGGGGGGGCCTCGATACGCAGTATTTT.

This clone was detected only a few times. The chain carries TRBV2 and TRBJ1-2; no definite D call. V was pared by 3 bases and J by 4 bases, with 15 bases between. The V gene's germline CDR1 is SNHLY and CDR2 FYNNEI. CDR3 size: 15 residues. CDR3 sequence: CASSDLTARVYGYTF. The DNA for the CDR3 is TGTGCCAGCAGTGATCTTACGGCTAGGGTCTATGGCTACACCTTC.

A note on this clone: The same CDR3 can be traced to other DNA sequences in this sample. The chain uses TRBV27 and TRBJ1-2, with TRBD1 as a possible D gene (5 bases). From germline, CDR1 is MNHEY and CDR2 SMNVEV (reference sequence). The V and J ends lost 2 bases and 5 bases respectively, with 6 bases between them. This CDR3 has 12 amino acids. CDR3 loop: CASSLQGYGYTF. DNA of the CDR3: TGTGCCAGCAGTTTACAGGGTTATGGCTACACCTTC.

Details on this clone: This same CDR3 is encoded by further DNA sequences in the sample. J is TRBJ2-3 and V is TRBV7-9; no firm D call. V was cut by 3 bases and J by 3 bases, with 4 bases left in between. There are 12 residues in the CDR3. Germline CDR1 reads SEHNR; CDR2 reads FQNEAQ (reference sequence). CDR3 in amino acids: CASSLGTDTQYF. The CDR3 DNA follows: TGTGCCAGCAGCTTGGGGACAGATACGCAGTATTTT. Full variable domain (remainder filled in from reference TRBV7-9 and TRBJ2-3): DTGVSQNPRHKITKRGQNVTFRCDPISEHNRLYWYRQTLGQGPEFLTYFQNEAQLEKSRLLSDRFSAERPKGSFSTLEIQRTEQGDSAMYLCASSLGTDTQYFGPGTRLTVL.